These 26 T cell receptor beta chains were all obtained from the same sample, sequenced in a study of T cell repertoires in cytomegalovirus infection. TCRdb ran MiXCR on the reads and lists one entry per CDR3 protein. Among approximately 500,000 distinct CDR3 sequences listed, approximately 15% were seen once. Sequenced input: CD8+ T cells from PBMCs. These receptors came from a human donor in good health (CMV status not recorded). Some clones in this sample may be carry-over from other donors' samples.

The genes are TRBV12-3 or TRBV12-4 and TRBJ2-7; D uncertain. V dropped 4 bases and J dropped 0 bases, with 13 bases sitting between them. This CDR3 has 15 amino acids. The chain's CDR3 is CASSSRFGNSYEQYF. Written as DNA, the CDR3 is TGTGCCAGCAGTTCCCGTTTTGGGAACTCCTACGAGCAGTACTTC.

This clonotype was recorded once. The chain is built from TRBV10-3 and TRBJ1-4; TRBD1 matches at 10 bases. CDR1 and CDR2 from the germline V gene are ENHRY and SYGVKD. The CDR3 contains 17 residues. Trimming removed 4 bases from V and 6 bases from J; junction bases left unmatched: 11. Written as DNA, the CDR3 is TGTGCCATCAGTGGGGGGACAGGGGCGGAGAAGGATGAAAAACTGTTTTTT. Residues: CAISGGTGAEKDEKLFF.

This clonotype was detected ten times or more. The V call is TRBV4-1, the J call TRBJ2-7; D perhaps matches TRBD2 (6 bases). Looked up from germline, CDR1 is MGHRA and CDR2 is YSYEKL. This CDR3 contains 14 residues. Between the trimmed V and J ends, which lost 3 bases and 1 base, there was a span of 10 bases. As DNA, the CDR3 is TGCGCCAGCAGCCAGCCGGGGGTGTCCTACGAGCAGTACTTC. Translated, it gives CASSQPGVSYEQYF.

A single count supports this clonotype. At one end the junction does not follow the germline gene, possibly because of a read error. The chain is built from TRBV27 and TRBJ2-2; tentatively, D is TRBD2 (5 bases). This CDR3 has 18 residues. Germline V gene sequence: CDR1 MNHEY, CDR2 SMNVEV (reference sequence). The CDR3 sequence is CASSVNGPKAESTGELSF. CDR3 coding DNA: TGTGCCAGCAGTGTGAACGGCCCCAAAGCTGAAAGCACCGGGGAGCTGTCTTTT.

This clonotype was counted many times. The CDR3 loop reads CASSSPGTHTGELFF. The DNA for the CDR3 is TGTGCCAGCAGTTCCCCCGGGACTCACACCGGGGAGCTGTTTTTT. The V call is TRBV12-3 or TRBV12-4, the J call TRBJ2-2; tentative D call: TRBD2 (6 bases). The CDR3 contains 15 residues. The V end lost 4 bases, the J end lost 3 bases, and 12 bases lay between the germline ends.

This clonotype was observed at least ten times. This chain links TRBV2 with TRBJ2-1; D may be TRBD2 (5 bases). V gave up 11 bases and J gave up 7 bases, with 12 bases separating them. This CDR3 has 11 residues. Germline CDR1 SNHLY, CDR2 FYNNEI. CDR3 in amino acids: CASRTGNEQFF. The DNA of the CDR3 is TGTGCCTCCCGGACGGGGAATGAGCAGTTCTTC.

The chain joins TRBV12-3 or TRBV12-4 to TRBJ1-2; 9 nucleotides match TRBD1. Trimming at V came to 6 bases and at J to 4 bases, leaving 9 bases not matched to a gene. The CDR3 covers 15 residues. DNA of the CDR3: TGTGCCAGCAGCCCTATTTACAGGGGGCGCTATGGCTACACCTTC. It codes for CASSPIYRGRYGYTF.

CDR3 nucleotides: TGCGCCAGCAGCCAAGCCCTTGGAGGACCCCAGCATTTT. Encoded protein: CASSQALGGPQHF. This chain joins TRBV4-1 and TRBJ1-5; D gene uncertain. V shed 1 base and J shed 10 bases, with 11 bases lying between them. The germline V gene encodes CDR1 MGHRA and CDR2 YSYEKL. This CDR3 spans 13 amino acids.

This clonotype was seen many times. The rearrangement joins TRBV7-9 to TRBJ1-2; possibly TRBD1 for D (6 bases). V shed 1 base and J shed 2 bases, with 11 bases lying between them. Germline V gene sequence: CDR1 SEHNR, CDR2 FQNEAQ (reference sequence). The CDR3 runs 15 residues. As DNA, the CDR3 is TGTGCCAGCAGCTTAGTGAGGGGGACCAACTATGGCTACACCTTC. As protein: CASSLVRGTNYGYTF.

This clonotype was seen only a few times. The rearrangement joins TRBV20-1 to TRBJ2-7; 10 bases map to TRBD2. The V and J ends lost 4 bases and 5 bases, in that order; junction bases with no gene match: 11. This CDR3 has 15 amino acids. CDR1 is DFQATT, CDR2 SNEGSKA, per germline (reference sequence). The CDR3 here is CSAKEREGRSDEQYF. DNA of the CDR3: TGCAGTGCTAAAGAGCGGGAGGGCCGATCCGACGAGCAGTACTTC.

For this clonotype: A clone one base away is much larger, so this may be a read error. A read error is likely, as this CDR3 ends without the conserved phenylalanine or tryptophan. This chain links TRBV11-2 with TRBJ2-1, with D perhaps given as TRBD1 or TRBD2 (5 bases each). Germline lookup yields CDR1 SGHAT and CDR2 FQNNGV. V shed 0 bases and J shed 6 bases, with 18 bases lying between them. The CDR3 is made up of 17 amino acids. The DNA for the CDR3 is TGTGCCAGCAGCTTAGATCCCGGGACGGGCGTTTCCAATGAGCAGTTCTTA. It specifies CASSLDPGTGVSNEQFL.

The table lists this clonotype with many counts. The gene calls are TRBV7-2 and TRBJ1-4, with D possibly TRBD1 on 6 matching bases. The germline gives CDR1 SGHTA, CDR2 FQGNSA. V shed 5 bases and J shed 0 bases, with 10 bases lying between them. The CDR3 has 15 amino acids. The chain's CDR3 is CASSLQGSTNEKLFF. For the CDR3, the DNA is TGTGCCAGCAGCCTACAGGGATCAACTAATGAAAAACTGTTTTTT.

CDR3 sequence: CASSPPPLQGSTGELFF. The CDR3 bases are TGTGCCAGCAGTCCCCCGCCTCTACAGGGATCCACCGGGGAGCTGTTTTTT. The chain joins TRBV27 to TRBJ2-2, with a possible D match to TRBD1 (6 bases). In germline, CDR1 is MNHEY, CDR2 SMNVEV (reference sequence). CDR3 length: 17 amino acids. The V end was cut by 5 bases, the J end by 4 bases, with 20 bases between.

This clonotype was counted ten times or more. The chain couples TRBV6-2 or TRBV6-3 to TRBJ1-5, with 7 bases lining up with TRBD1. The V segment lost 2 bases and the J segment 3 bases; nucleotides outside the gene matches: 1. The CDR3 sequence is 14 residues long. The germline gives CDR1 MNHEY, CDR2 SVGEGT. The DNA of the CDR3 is TGTGCCAGCAGTTACGACAGGGCCAATCAGCCCCAGCATTTT. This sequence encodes CASSYDRANQPQHF.

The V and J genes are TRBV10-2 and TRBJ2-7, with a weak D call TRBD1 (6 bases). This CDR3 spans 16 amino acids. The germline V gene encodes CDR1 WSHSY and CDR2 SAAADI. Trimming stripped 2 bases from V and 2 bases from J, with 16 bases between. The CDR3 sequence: CASSESLGTFAYEQYF. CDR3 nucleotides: TGCGCCAGCAGTGAGAGTTTAGGGACATTTGCCTACGAGCAGTACTTC.

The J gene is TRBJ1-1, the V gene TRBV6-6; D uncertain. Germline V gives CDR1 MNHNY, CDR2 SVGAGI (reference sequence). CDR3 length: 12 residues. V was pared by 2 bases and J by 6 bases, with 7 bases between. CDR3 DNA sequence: TGTGCCAGCAGTTACGGCCTCGCTGAAGCTTTCTTT. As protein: CASSYGLAEAFF.

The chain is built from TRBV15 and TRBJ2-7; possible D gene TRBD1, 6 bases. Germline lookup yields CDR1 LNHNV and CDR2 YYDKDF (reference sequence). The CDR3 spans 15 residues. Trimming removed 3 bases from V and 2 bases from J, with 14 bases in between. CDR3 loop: CATSSETTGTYEQYF. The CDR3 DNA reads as TGTGCCACCAGCAGCGAAACGACAGGAACCTACGAGCAGTACTTC.

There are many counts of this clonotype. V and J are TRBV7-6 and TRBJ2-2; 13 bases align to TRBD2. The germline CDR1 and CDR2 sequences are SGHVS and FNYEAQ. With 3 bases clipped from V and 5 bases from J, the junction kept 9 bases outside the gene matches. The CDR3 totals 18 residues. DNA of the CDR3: TGTGCCAGCAGCTTTTCCACTAGCGGGAGGGCCAGTACCGGGGAGCTGTTTTTT. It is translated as CASSFSTSGRASTGELFF.

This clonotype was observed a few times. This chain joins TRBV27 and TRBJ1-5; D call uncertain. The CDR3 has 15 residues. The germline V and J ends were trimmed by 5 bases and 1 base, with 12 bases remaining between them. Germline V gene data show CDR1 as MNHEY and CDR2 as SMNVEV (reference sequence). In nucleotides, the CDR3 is TGTGCCAGCAGTCCTTTAGGGCGGAGCAATCAGCCCCAGCATTTT. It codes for CASSPLGRSNQPQHF.

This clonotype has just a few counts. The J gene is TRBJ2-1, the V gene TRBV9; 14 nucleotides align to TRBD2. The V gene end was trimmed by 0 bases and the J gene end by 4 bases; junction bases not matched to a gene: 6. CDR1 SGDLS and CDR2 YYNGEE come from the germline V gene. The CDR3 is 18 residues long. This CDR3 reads CASSVGPGLAGVYNEQFF. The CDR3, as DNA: TGTGCCAGCAGCGTAGGCCCGGGACTAGCGGGAGTTTACAATGAGCAGTTCTTC.

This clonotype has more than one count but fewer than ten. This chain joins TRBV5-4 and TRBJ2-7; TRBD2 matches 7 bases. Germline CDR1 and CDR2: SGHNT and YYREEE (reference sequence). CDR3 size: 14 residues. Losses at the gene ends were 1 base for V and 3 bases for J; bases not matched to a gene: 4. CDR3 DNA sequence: TGTGCCAGCAGCTTGAAGCGGGGAGACTACGAGCAGTACTTC. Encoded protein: CASSLKRGDYEQYF.

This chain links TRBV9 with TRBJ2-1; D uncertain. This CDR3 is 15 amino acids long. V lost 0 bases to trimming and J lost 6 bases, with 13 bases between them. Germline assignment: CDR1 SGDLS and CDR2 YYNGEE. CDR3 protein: CASSVGATTGNEQFF. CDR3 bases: TGTGCCAGCAGCGTAGGCGCGACAACGGGCAATGAGCAGTTCTTC.

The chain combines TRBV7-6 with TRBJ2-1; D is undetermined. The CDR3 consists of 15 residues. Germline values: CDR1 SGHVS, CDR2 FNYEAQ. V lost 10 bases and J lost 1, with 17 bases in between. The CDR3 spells CATALSAASYNEQFF. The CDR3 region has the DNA TGTGCCACCGCCCTCAGCGCGGCGTCCTACAATGAGCAGTTCTTC.

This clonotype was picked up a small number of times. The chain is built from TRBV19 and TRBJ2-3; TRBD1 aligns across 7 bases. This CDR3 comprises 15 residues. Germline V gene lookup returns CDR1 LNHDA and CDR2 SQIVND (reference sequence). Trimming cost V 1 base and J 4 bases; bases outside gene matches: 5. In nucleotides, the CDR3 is TGTGCCAGTAGTATAGCAGGCACAGGGGCAGATACGCAGTATTTT. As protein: CASSIAGTGADTQYF.

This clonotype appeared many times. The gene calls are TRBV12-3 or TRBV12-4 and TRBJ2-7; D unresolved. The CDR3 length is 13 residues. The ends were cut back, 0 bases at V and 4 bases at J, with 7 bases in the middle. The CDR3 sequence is CASSLAQVYEQYF. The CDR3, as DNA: TGTGCCAGCAGTTTAGCGCAAGTGTACGAGCAGTACTTC.

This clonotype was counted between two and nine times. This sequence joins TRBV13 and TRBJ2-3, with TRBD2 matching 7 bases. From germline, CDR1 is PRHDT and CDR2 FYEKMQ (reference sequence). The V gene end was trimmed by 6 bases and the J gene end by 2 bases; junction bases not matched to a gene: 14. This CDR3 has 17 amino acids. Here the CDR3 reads CASRDRDYLTVTDTQYF. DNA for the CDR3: TGTGCCAGCAGGGACCGGGACTACCTTACAGTCACAGATACGCAGTATTTT.